Below are 6 T cell receptor beta chains sequenced from a single sample in a study of T cells in Graves' hyperthyroidism and ophthalmopathy. RNA transcripts gave rise to amplified TCR beta CDR3 regions. HTBI primers were the set used in a first-round RT-PCR of the TCR CDR3. TCRdb reprocessed the multiplex PCR reads via MiXCR and lists one record per CDR3 protein. The sample lists around 360,000 distinct CDR3 sequences; approximately 14% were seen once. The specimen was blood. All receptors derive from an older woman with Graves' ophthalmopathy.

This clonotype was counted at least ten times. The chain recombines TRBV7-2 with TRBJ1-1; D is unresolved. Trimming pared 3 bases from V and 5 bases from J, leaving 10 bases between. The CDR3 sequence is 13 residues long. The germline gives CDR1 SGHTA, CDR2 FQGNSA. The CDR3 reads CASSFQKHTEAFF. The DNA of the CDR3 is TGTGCCAGCAGCTTCCAGAAGCATACTGAAGCTTTCTTT.

This clonotype was detected ten times or more. The chain recombines TRBV6-1 with TRBJ1-5; TRBD1 is a possible D gene (6 bases). Germline V CDR1 and CDR2: MNHNS, SASEGT. The CDR3 is made up of 16 amino acids. Trimming removed 6 bases at V and 3 bases at J, with 18 bases between. CDR3 region: CASREITGTPNQPQHF. In DNA, the CDR3 is TGTGCCAGCAGAGAGATAACCGGGACACCCAATCAGCCCCAGCATTTT.

The chain links TRBV5-1 to TRBJ2-3; TRBD2 aligns across 7 bases. CDR1 SGHRS and CDR2 YFSETQ come from the germline V gene. With V trimmed by 10 bases and J by 2 bases, 13 bases remained unmatched. This CDR3 comprises 15 residues. The CDR3 loop reads CAGRAGGSPTDTQYF. CDR3 bases: TGCGCCGGTCGGGCTGGCGGGAGCCCCACAGATACGCAGTATTTT.

This clonotype was observed at least ten times. CDR3 nucleotides: TGTGCCAGCAGTTACTCGGGGGATGGAGAGACCCAGTACTTC. It is translated as CASSYSGDGETQYF. The rearrangement uses TRBV6-5 and TRBJ2-5; D is tentatively TRBD1 or TRBD2 (5 bases each). The V gene's germline CDR1 is MNHEY and CDR2 SVGAGI. The CDR3 consists of 14 residues. The germline V and J ends were trimmed by 0 bases and 4 bases, with 9 bases remaining between them.

Regarding this clonotype: One base away lies a much larger clone, so this may be a sequencing read error. The gene calls are TRBV30 and TRBJ2-1; D is tentatively TRBD1 or TRBD2 (5 bases each). The CDR3 loop spans 17 amino acids. Germline V gene data show CDR1 as GTSNPN and CDR2 as SVGIG (reference sequence). V was shortened by 0 bases and J by 4 bases, with 19 bases between the two germline ends. CDR3 bases: TGTGCCTGGAGTGTACGGGGCAAGGAGTCCTTATACAATGAGCAGTTCTTC. Translating gives CAWSVRGKESLYNEQFF.

This clonotype has at least ten counts. CDR3 amino acids: CASSLSLRVQRGTDTQYF. The CDR3 DNA follows: TGTGCCAGCAGCTTATCCCTCCGCGTTCAGCGGGGCACAGATACGCAGTATTTT. The V call is TRBV7-3, the J call TRBJ2-3; D possibly corresponds to TRBD2 (6 bases). The CDR3 loop spans 18 amino acids. V lost 2 bases to trimming and J lost 1 base, with 19 bases between them. Germline CDR1 and CDR2: SGHTA and FQGTGA.